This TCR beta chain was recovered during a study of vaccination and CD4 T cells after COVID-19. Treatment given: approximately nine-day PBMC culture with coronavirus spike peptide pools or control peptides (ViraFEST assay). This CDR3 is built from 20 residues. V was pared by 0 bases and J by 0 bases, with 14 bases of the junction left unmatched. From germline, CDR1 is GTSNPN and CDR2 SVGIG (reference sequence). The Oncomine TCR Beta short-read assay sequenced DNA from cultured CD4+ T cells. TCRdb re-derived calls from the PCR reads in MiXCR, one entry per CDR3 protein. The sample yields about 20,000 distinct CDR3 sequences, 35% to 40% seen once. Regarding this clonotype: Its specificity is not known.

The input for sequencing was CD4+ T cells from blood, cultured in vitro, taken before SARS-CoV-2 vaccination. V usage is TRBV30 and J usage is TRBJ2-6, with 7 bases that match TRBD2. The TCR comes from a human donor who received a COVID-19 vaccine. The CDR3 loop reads CAWSVWGKGGFLSGANVLTF. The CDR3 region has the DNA TGTGCCTGGAGTGTATGGGGGAAGGGAGGGTTCCTCTCTGGGGCCAACGTCCTGACTTTC.